The 25 T cell receptor beta chains in this list originate from one sample, sequenced in a study of prognosis after radiotherapy for stage I lung cancer. Two-round multiplex PCR amplified TCR beta CDR3 from genomic DNA. During first-round PCR, primers specific to each TRBV and TRBJ gene were used. TCRdb re-derived calls from the multiplex PCR reads in MiXCR, one entry per CDR3 protein. This table holds 59,000 or so distinct CDR3 sequences, approximately 26% found once. The sequences come from PBMCs, collected before or after stereotactic body radiation therapy (not recorded which). The receptors were gathered from a donor aged 50 or older with non-small cell lung cancer.

Of note for this clonotype: This likely came from a read error, as a far larger clone is one base away. It is likely a read error, because the conserved phenylalanine at the end of the CDR3 is missing. The chain recombines TRBV6-9 with TRBJ1-6; 7 bases map to TRBD1. J was trimmed by 7 bases and V by 3 bases; bases with no gene match: 6. The germline V gene encodes CDR1 MNHGY and CDR2 SVAAGI. This CDR3 is built from 15 residues. The CDR3 DNA is TGTGCCAGCAGTTACTCGGGGACAGCAAATTCACCCCTCCACTCT. Amino acids: CASSYSGTANSPLHS.

As regards this clonotype: One end of the junction fails to match germline, which may point to a read error. The V call is TRBV6-9, the J call TRBJ1-2; maybe TRBD1 (6 bases). CDR1 is MNHGY and CDR2 is SVAAGI in the germline V gene. The CDR3 totals 15 residues. This CDR3 reads CASIYKGEPIYCYTF. In DNA, the CDR3 is TGTGCCAGCATTTACAAGGGGGAGCCCATCTATTGCTACACCTTC.

This clonotype occurred many times. V gene TRBV9 combines with J gene TRBJ2-3; 15 bases align to TRBD2. The germline V gene encodes CDR1 SGDLS and CDR2 YYNGEE. J lost 5 bases, V lost 4 bases, and 8 bases had no gene match. The CDR3 consists of 17 residues. CDR3 in DNA: TGTGCCAGCAGCCCCGGGACTAGCGGGGGGCGGGAAGATACGCAGTATTTT. This encodes CASSPGTSGGREDTQYF.

The chain joins TRBV7-9 to TRBJ2-7, with D possibly called TRBD1 or TRBD2 (5 bases each). Trimming pared 5 bases from V and 5 bases from J, leaving 13 bases between. This CDR3 comprises 13 residues. CDR1 is SEHNR, CDR2 FQNEAQ, per germline (reference sequence). CDR3 sequence: CASSGDVTHEQYF. In DNA form, the CDR3 reads TGTGCCAGCAGCGGGGACGTTACCCACGAGCAGTACTTC.

In its sample, this clonotype was seen many times. This chain connects TRBV5-6 to TRBJ2-7, with 7 bases matching TRBD1. Germline CDR1 is SGHDT and CDR2 is YYEEEE. The CDR3 extends over 14 amino acids. V dropped 3 bases and J dropped 0; count of bases not matched to a gene: 3. This chain's CDR3 is CASSSTGNSYEQYF. CDR3 coding DNA: TGTGCCAGCAGCTCGACAGGGAACTCCTACGAGCAGTACTTC.

Ten or more counts support this clonotype. This chain links TRBV11-2 with TRBJ1-1; 8 bases map to TRBD1. This CDR3 spans 15 amino acids. CDR1 and CDR2 (germline): SGHAT, FQNNGV. Unmatched junction bases numbered 10, after V lost 7 bases and J lost 3 bases. In DNA form, the CDR3 reads TGTGCCAGCACCCATCCGGACAGGGCGGACACTGAAGCTTTCTTT. Its protein is CASTHPDRADTEAFF.

This clonotype was detected many times. The chain carries TRBV5-5 and TRBJ2-3; possibly TRBD2 for D (7 bases). Germline CDR1 is SGHKS and CDR2 is YYEKEE (reference sequence). The CDR3 covers 16 residues. V lost 2 bases and J lost 0, with 13 bases in between. DNA of the CDR3: TGTGCCAGCAGCTTACGGGGGGCTATAAGCACAGATACGCAGTATTTT. Protein sequence: CASSLRGAISTDTQYF.

For this clonotype: At one end, the junction sequence differs from germline, possibly due to a read error. CDR3 sequence reads: CASRPPGTPNSPLQF. CDR3 DNA sequence: TGTGCCAGCAGGCCCCCAGGGACACCAAATTCACCCCTCCAGTTT. The gene calls are TRBV6-2 or TRBV6-3 and TRBJ1-6, with a possible D match to TRBD1 (6 bases). The CDR3 has 15 residues. Germline V gene lookup returns CDR1 MNHEY and CDR2 SVGEGT.

Turning to this clonotype: At one end the junction does not follow the germline gene, possibly because of a read error. The DNA of the CDR3 is TGTGTCAGCAGCCTCCTGCAGTGGACCGGGGAGCTGTTTTTT. Protein: CVSSLLQWTGELFF. The V gene is TRBV14, the J gene TRBJ2-2; D is ambiguous. CDR3 length equals 14 residues. Germline loops: CDR1 SGHDN, CDR2 FVKESK. The full variable domain, completed using reference TRBV14 and TRBJ2-2, is EAGVTQFPSHSVIEKGQTVTLRCDPISGHDNLYWYRRVMGKEIKFLLHFVKESKQDESGMPNNRFLAERTGGTYSTLKVQPAELEDSGVYFCVSSLLQWTGELFFGEGSRLTVL.

On this clonotype itself: One end of the junction varies from germline; a read error may be responsible. This sequence joins TRBV6-2 or TRBV6-3 and TRBJ1-5; 8 positions match TRBD1. The germline V gene has CDR1 MNHEY and CDR2 SVGEGT. The CDR3 covers 16 residues. This CDR3 reads CATSTSDREWHHPQHF. In DNA form, the CDR3 reads TGTGCCACCTCAACCTCGGACAGGGAGTGGCATCATCCCCAGCATTTT.

At least ten counts were recorded for this clonotype. V gene TRBV7-9 combines with J gene TRBJ1-4; D perhaps matches TRBD1 (5 bases). The CDR3 contains 18 residues. The V and J ends lost 5 bases and 0 bases respectively, with 19 bases between them. Germline V CDR1 and CDR2: SEHNR, FQNEAQ (reference sequence). CDR3 bases: TGTGCCAGCAGCCCCGGGGCCCTCCCCTTTGCAACTAATGAAAAACTGTTTTTT. Translation gives CASSPGALPFATNEKLFF.

The chain carries TRBV12-3 or TRBV12-4 and TRBJ2-3; D possibly uses TRBD1 or TRBD2 (6 bases each). The ends were cut back, 5 bases at V and 0 bases at J, with 9 bases in the middle. The CDR3 totals 14 residues. CDR3 nucleotides: TGTGCCAGCAGTCGGAGGGGGAGCACAGATACGCAGTATTTT. Encoded protein: CASSRRGSTDTQYF.

This clonotype appeared many times. The DNA of the CDR3 is TGTGCCAGCAGCTTGGTCTTCAGGCAGGAGACCCAGTACTTC. As protein: CASSLVFRQETQYF. This chain uses TRBV7-9 with TRBJ2-5; no clear D. CDR3 length: 14 amino acids. V shed 3 bases and J shed 5 bases, with 13 bases lying between them. Germline CDR1 and CDR2: SEHNR and FQNEAQ (reference sequence). Based on the CDR3 plus reference TRBV7-9 and TRBJ2-5, the full variable domain is DTGVSQNPRHKITKRGQNVTFRCDPISEHNRLYWYRQTLGQGPEFLTYFQNEAQLEKSRLLSDRFSAERPKGSFSTLEIQRTEQGDSAMYLCASSLVFRQETQYFGPGTRLLVL.

This clonotype was recorded at least ten times. The gene calls are TRBV19 and TRBJ1-5; maybe TRBD1 (5 bases). The CDR3 has 16 amino acids. Trimming took 3 bases from V and 0 from J, leaving 12 bases between them. CDR1 LNHDA and CDR2 SQIVND come from the germline V gene (reference sequence). CDR3 bases: TGTGCCAGTAGTATCGGGGCAGAATATAGCAATCAGCCCCAGCATTTT. Protein product: CASSIGAEYSNQPQHF.

This clonotype was counted many times. This sequence joins TRBV5-1 and TRBJ1-3; D remains unclear. Germline lookup yields CDR1 SGHRS and CDR2 YFSETQ. The CDR3 is 16 residues long. Trimming pared 0 bases from V and 2 bases from J, leaving 12 bases between. This chain's CDR3 is CASSLAGRAAGNTIYF. The CDR3 DNA follows: TGCGCCAGCAGCTTGGCCGGTAGGGCCGCTGGAAACACCATATATTTT.

This clonotype was picked up many times. The J gene is TRBJ2-3, the V gene TRBV12-3 or TRBV12-4; D is tentatively TRBD1 or TRBD2 (5 bases each). CDR3 size: 13 residues. V lost 5 bases and J 10 bases, leaving 16 bases between the germline ends. CDR3 in DNA: TGTGCCAGCAGTCAATACGAGGGGAGTGCGCAGTATTTT. Residues: CASSQYEGSAQYF.

This clonotype was recorded at least ten times. J is TRBJ2-3 and V is TRBV24-1; 8 bases match TRBD2. V trimming: 1 base; J trimming: 4 bases; junction bases outside the gene matches: 6. Germline CDR1 reads KGHDR; CDR2 reads SFDVKD. The CDR3 has 16 amino acids. The CDR3 sequence: CATSDLRGGLPDTQYF. The CDR3 DNA is TGTGCCACCAGTGATTTACGGGGGGGACTGCCAGATACGCAGTATTTT.

At least ten counts were recorded for this clonotype. V usage is TRBV7-9 and J usage is TRBJ1-6; 7 bases match TRBD1. In germline, CDR1 is SEHNR, CDR2 FQNEAQ (reference sequence). The CDR3 covers 13 residues. J lost 7 bases, V lost 4 bases, and 1 base had no gene match. CDR3 bases: TGTGCCAGCAGCTCGACAGGGAATTCACCCCTCCACTTT. Its translation is CASSSTGNSPLHF.

This clonotype is medium-sized. The V and J genes are TRBV6-1 and TRBJ2-7, with 11 bases aligning to TRBD2. The germline CDR1 and CDR2 sequences are MNHNS and SASEGT. Trimming removed 6 bases from V and 0 bases from J; junction bases left unmatched: 4. This CDR3 has 15 residues. CDR3 DNA sequence: TGTGCCAGCAGACCGGGACTAGCGGTCTCCTACGAGCAGTACTTC. Amino acids: CASRPGLAVSYEQYF.

This clonotype was counted many times. The V and J genes are TRBV19 and TRBJ2-1; D ambiguous. CDR3 length equals 14 residues. CDR1 LNHDA and CDR2 SQIVND come from the germline V gene (reference sequence). Trimming removed 3 bases at V and 7 bases at J, with 13 bases between. The CDR3, as DNA: TGTGCCAGTAGTATTGGTTCTGTGGTTAATGAGCAGTTCTTC. Its translation is CASSIGSVVNEQFF.

In its sample, this clonotype was seen many times. The V gene is TRBV6-5, the J gene TRBJ2-2, with D possibly called TRBD1 or TRBD2 (7 bases each). Trimming stripped 4 bases from V and 9 bases from J, with 21 bases between. The CDR3 length is 16 residues. Germline loops: CDR1 MNHEY, CDR2 SVGAGI. The CDR3: CASSSPSSGGGRELFF. CDR3 DNA sequence: TGTGCCAGCAGTTCCCCCTCTTCAGGGGGAGGGAGGGAGCTGTTTTTT.

Turning to this clonotype: Germline and junction disagree at one end, which may indicate a read error. The chain combines TRBV19 with TRBJ2-2; D may be TRBD2 (5 bases). CDR3 length equals 16 residues. From germline, CDR1 is LNHDA and CDR2 SQIVND (reference sequence). CDR3 bases: TGTGCAAGTGCCAGAGCCCAGACAATCCCCACCGGGGAGCTGTGTTTT. It specifies CASARAQTIPTGELCF.

The chain combines TRBV6-1 with TRBJ2-7; 11 positions agree with TRBD1. CDR1 MNHNS and CDR2 SASEGT come from the germline V gene. This CDR3 comprises 15 residues. CDR3 residues: CAGSVSGQGAYEQYF. CDR3 sequence (DNA): TGTGCAGGCAGTGTGTCGGGACAGGGGGCCTACGAGCAGTACTTC.

This clonotype has a count of ten or more. The chain couples TRBV19 to TRBJ2-7; the D is unclear. V dropped 3 bases and J dropped 3 bases, with 9 bases sitting between them. This CDR3 is 13 amino acids long. The germline CDR1 and CDR2 sequences are LNHDA and SQIVND (reference sequence). The CDR3 is CASSIGPHYEQYF. Here the CDR3 DNA reads TGTGCCAGTAGTATCGGACCCCACTACGAGCAGTACTTC.

On this clonotype: A far bigger clonotype differs at one base, so this is likely a read error. The genes are TRBV6-4 and TRBJ2-2; TRBD2 is a possible D gene (6 bases). CDR1 is MRHNA, CDR2 SNTAGT, per germline. The V end was cut by 10 bases, the J end by 1 base, with 13 bases between. CDR3 size: 14 residues. CDR3 protein: CATRLEGNTGELFF. In DNA form, the CDR3 reads TGTGCCACCCGACTAGAGGGGAACACCGGGGAGCTGTTTTTT.